This paragraph covers one T cell receptor beta chain sequence. Its binding antigen is unknown. Base-call qualities are not available, and no considerably larger clone is one nucleotide away. This specimen comes from a study of T cell changes during pregnancy in multiple sclerosis (dated 2019 in TCRdb). At the level of the whole study: The study examined how the T cell repertoire changed over the course of pregnancy in women with multiple sclerosis.

Based on the germline V gene (reference sequence), the CDR1 and CDR2 sequences are LNHDA and SQIVND. V ends up 5 bases short and J 3 bases short, with an unmatched junction base count of 10. The CDR3 covers 15 residues, taking in both the cysteine and the phenylalanine. The DNA shown is the 45-base CDR3, in frame from base 1. The library relied on the immunoSEQ multiplex PCR assay. Sourced from immuneACCESS, this table was stored by TCRdb with only in-frame sequences that have V and J called. A share of the clones is absent; for the studies checked, an unresolved V gene accounts for under half, and the remainder has no known explanation. For this sample the table gives fewer than 80,000 clones, of which approximately 93% were detected only once. The ten largest make up roughly 0.14% of the sample.

The TCR sequence derives from a female donor with multiple sclerosis, enrolled in a pregnancy study. The chain links TRBV19 with TRBJ2-7; 7 nucleotides in the junction match TRBD1. Sequencing was performed on CD4+ T cells from peripheral blood mononuclear cells, taken after pregnancy. The DNA sequence follows: TGTGCCAGTAGTCCGGTTTACAGGGGTCTCTACGAGCAGTACTTC. Protein translation: CASSPVYRGLYEQYF.